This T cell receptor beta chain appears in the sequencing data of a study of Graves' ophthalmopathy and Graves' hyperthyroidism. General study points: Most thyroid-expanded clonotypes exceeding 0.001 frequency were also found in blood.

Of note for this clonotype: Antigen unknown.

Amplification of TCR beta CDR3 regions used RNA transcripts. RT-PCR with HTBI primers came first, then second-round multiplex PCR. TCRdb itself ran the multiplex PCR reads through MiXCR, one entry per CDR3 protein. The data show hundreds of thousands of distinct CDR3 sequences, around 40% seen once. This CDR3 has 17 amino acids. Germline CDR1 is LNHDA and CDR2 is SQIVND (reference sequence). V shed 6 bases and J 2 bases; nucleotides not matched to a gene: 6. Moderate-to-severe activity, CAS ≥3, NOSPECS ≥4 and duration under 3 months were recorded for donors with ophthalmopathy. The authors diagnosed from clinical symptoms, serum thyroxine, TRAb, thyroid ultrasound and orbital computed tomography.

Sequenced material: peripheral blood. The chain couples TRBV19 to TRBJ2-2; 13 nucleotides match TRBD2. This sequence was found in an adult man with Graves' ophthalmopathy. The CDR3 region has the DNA TGTGCCAGTAGAAAGACTAGCGGGGGGCCTAACACCGGGGAGCTGTTTTTT. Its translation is CASRKTSGGPNTGELFF.